The clone carrying this T cell receptor beta chain was seen more than once but under ten times. This sample is part of a study of blood T cells in healthy people across ages. CDR3 length: 13 amino acids. Trimming removed 3 bases from V and 10 bases from J, with 16 bases in between. Germline V CDR1 and CDR2: SQVTM, ANQGSEA. Combining a sample-barcoded 5' primer with a J-beta primer mix, a second PCR ran for 7 to 11 cycles. TCRdb passed the 5' RACE reads through MiXCR, listing each CDR3 protein once. The repertoire holds some 760,000 distinct CDR3 sequences, more than 20% seen once, with 9.4% in the top ten. A further study also used this sample, focusing on T cells of mothers and their children.

The clonotype was recovered from a boy aged 5-17 years in good health. Material for sequencing was blood. The chain couples TRBV29-1 to TRBJ2-1, with D hard to call. The DNA of the CDR3 is TGCAGCGTTGAGAAGGCCGGCGTAGGGGAGCAGTTCTTC. The encoded protein is CSVEKAGVGEQFF.